This TCR beta chain stems from a study of blood T cell repertoires in COVID-19 (dated by TCRdb to between 2020 and 2021). Broadly, across the study: The collaborator samples originated in the United States, Italy and Spain and spanned the acute and convalescent phases of COVID-19. The sample metadata nearly always contained a de-identified subject ID, COVID-19 status, age in years and sex. Samples came from the ongoing ImmuneRACE study (first 160 participants) plus 1,254 subjects from 6 global collaborators. Subjects who had been exposed to COVID-19, were actively infected with it, or had recovered from it provided the deeply sampled blood TCRbeta repertoires that made up the dataset. The material from the prospective study consisted of cDNA or gDNA derived from T cells, B-cell-depleted T cells, or PBMCs. The repertoires were released in a freely available public database meant as a resource for research on the immune response to SARS-CoV-2. HLA class I and class II types, where available, came from metadata supplied by the sample provider rather than from assay-based typing.

Details on this clone: Its antigen is not yet known. No much larger clone is present one base from it, and per-base qualities are unavailable.

Study-wide findings and limitations: Clinical and demographic metadata were provided uncurated, with the amount varying by source and participant.

V is clipped by 2 bases and J by 6 bases, and the sequence between their germline boundaries is 17 bases long. The CDR3 runs 15 residues from the cysteine to the phenylalanine. Left in the record is the CDR3 DNA by itself, 45 bases read in frame from the first base. Via the germline V gene, CDR1 is MNHEY and CDR2 SVGAGI. The immunoSEQ Assay, a bias-controlled multiplex PCR, was used to amplify TCRbeta CDR3 regions from genomic DNA. In the paper's pipeline: The number of nucleated cells in each sample was estimated from the amplification of reference gene primers within the assay. To quantify the absolute abundance of each unique TCRbeta CDR3 rearrangement, sequence reads were collapsed and filtered. For each sample, productive Simpson clonality was calculated as the square root of Simpson's diversity index across productive rearrangements. TCRdb re-hosts the immuneACCESS table, in-frame sequences only. Its copies lack some clones; in the studies checked, an unresolved V gene accounts for under half of them, and the cause for the rest is not known. The V and J calls and clone size were taken over from that table, and D and trimming were inferred from the DNA. The sample has tens of thousands of clones on record, 65% to 85% of them singletons. The ten biggest clones cover around 32% of the sample.

Each collaborating institution followed its own protocols to collect whole blood in K2EDTA tubes. For TCRbeta analysis, collaborators shipped samples as frozen whole blood, isolated PBMCs, or DNA extracted from either of those sample types. The sequencing sample was made of peripheral blood. The sequence is built from TRBV6-5 and TRBJ2-7; possibly the D gene is TRBD1, per 5 matching bases. This clonotype originated in an elderly man with active or convalescent COVID-19. CDR3 region: CASSYHWQGLAEQYF. The bases read TGTGCCAGCAGTTACCATTGGCAGGGTTTGGCCGAGCAGTACTTC.